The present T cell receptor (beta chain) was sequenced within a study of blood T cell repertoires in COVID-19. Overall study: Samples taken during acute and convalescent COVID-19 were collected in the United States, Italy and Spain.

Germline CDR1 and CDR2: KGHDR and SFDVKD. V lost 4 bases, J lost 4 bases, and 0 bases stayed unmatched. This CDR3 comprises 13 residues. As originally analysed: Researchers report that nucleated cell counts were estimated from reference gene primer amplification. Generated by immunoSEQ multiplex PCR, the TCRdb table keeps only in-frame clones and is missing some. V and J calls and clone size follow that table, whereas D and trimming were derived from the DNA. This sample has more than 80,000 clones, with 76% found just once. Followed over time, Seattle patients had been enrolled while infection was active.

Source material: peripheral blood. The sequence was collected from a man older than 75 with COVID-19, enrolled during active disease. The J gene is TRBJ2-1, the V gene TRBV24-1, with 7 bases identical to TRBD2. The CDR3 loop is CATSEAGYNEQFF. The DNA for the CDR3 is TGTGCCACCAGTGAAGCGGGGTACAATGAGCAGTTCTTC.